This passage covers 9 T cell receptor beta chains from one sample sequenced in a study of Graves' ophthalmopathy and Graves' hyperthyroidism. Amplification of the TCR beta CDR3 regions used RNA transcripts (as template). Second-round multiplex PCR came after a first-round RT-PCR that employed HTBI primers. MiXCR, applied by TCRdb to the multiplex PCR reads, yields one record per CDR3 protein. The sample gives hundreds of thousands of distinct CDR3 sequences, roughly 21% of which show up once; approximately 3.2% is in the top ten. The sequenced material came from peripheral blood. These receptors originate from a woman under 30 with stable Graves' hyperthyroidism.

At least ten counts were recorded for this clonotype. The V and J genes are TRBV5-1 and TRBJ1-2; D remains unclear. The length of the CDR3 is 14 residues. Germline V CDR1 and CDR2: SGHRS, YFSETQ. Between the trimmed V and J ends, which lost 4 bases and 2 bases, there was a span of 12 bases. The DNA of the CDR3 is TGCGCCAGCAGCGCGGTCCTAGGGAACTATGGCTACACCTTC. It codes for CASSAVLGNYGYTF.

In nucleotides, the CDR3 is TGTGCCTGGAGTGTACCAGGGTACGGGTACAATGAGCAGTTCTTC. Its protein is CAWSVPGYGYNEQFF. V is TRBV30 and J is TRBJ2-1, with D possibly TRBD1 on 5 matching bases. Trimming removed 0 bases at V and 4 bases at J, with 13 bases between. Per germline, CDR1 GTSNPN and CDR2 SVGIG (reference sequence). This CDR3 is built from 15 residues.

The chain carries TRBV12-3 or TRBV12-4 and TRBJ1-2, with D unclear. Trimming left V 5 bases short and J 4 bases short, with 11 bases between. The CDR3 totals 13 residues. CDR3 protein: CASSADGLYGYTF. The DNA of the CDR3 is TGTGCCAGCAGTGCCGATGGACTCTATGGCTACACCTTC.

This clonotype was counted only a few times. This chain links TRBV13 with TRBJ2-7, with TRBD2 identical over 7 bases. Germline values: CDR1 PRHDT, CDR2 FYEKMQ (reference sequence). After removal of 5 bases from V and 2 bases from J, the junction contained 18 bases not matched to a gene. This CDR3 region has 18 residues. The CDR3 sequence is CASSLSLGEGSLTYEQYF. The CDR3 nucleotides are TGTGCCAGCAGCCTATCCCTGGGGGAGGGATCGTTAACCTACGAGCAGTACTTC.

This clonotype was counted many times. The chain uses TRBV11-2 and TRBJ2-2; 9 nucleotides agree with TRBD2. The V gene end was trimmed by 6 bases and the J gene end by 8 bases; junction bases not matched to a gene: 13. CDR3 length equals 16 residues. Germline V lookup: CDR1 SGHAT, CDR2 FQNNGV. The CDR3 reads CASSFRTSEITGELFF. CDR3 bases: TGTGCCAGCAGTTTTCGGACTAGCGAGATAACGGGGGAGCTGTTTTTT.

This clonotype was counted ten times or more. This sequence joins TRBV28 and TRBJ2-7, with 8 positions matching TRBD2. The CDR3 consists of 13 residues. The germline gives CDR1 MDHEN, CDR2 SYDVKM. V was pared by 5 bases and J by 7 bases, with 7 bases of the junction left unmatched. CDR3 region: CASSGTRVGEQYF. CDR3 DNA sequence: TGTGCCAGCAGTGGGACTAGGGTGGGGGAGCAGTACTTC.

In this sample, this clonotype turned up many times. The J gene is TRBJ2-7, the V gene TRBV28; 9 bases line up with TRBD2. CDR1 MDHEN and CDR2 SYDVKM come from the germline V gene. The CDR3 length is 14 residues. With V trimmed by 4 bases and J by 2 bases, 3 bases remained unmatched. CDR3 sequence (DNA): TGTGCCAGCAGTTCTGCGGGAGGGACCTACGAGCAGTACTTC. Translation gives CASSSAGGTYEQYF.

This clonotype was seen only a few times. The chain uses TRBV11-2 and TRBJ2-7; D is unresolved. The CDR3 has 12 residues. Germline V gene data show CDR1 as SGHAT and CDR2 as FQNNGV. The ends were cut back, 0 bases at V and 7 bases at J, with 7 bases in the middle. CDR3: CASSLDPSEQYF. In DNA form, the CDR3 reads TGTGCCAGCAGCTTAGATCCCAGTGAGCAGTACTTC.

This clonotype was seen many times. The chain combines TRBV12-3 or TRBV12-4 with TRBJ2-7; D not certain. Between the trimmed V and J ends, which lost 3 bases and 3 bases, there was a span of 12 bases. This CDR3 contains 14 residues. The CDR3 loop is CASSLGLGNYEQYF. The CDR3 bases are TGTGCCAGCAGTTTGGGGTTGGGGAACTACGAGCAGTACTTC.